Listed below are T cell receptor beta chains from one sample, sequenced in a study of blood T cell repertoires in COVID-19. Clones were sequenced by immunoSEQ multiplex PCR, and TCRdb holds only the in-frame ones, with some missing. The top ten clones hold roughly 17% of a sample with about 120,000 clones, about 80% of them seen once. The specimen was peripheral blood. These receptors originate from a woman older than 75 with active or convalescent COVID-19. Each CDR3 is given with its conserved first and last residue. D genes are given only for firm matches.

j_call	v_call	d_call	cdr3_aa
TRBJ2-4	TRBV5-1	TRBD2	CASSPSGRYVIQYF
TRBJ1-6	TRBV6-4	.	CASSESNSPLHF
TRBJ2-1	TRBV7-9	.	CASSHPGLLNNEQFF
TRBJ2-7	TRBV7-9	TRBD2	CAGGRIILAGGNYEQYF
TRBJ2-1	TRBV2	TRBD2	CASSKGLAGEQFF
TRBJ1-3	TRBV27	.	CASRQGAGNTIYF
TRBJ2-3	TRBV24-1	.	CATSGATDTQYF
TRBJ2-1	TRBV7-3	TRBD2	CASSLGLAEEQFF
TRBJ1-2	TRBV2	.	CASSVMQGNGYTF
TRBJ2-7	TRBV30	.	CAWSQVYEQYF
TRBJ2-1	TRBV4-1	.	CASSQSRQWDEQFF
TRBJ2-1	TRBV5-1	TRBD2	CATSAAGGYNEQFF
TRBJ2-7	TRBV4-1	.	CASSQNGGGPYEQYF
TRBJ2-5	TRBV5-4	TRBD2	CASSLEGLAGTETQYF
TRBJ2-1	TRBV14	.	CASSQEPSLEQFF
TRBJ1-2	TRBV2	.	CASSARGW
TRBJ2-6	TRBV30	TRBD1	CAWSAETGTGANVLTF
TRBJ2-1	TRBV11-3	.	CASSLGASRNEQFF
TRBJ2-2	TRBV15	.	CATSRDQGTGELFF
TRBJ2-1	TRBV6-5	TRBD2	CASALAGLGNEQFF
TRBJ2-7	TRBV28	.	CASSSPTGGVEQYF
TRBJ2-5	TRBV19	.	CASRPLGALGSIETQYF
TRBJ2-7	TRBV28	TRBD2	CASRIAGFLSEQYF
TRBJ1-2	TRBV5-6	.	CASSLELKARTWTNYGYTF
TRBJ2-5	TRBV29-1	TRBD2	CSVKGVIAGDGETQYF
TRBJ2-3	TRBV29-1	TRBD2	CSVRTSGNTDTQYF
TRBJ1-4	TRBV4-1	.	CASSQEAGSRTAVFF
TRBJ1-1	TRBV3-1/TRBV3-2	TRBD1	CASSPFVDRGTEAFF
TRBJ2-1	TRBV7-9	.	CASSLDGSYNEQFF
TRBJ1-1	TRBV5-1	.	CASTLTAPGNTEAFF
TRBJ1-2	TRBV28	TRBD1	CASTPPGQVSSRSYGYTF
TRBJ1-5	TRBV11-2	.	CASSPWGGSNQPQHF
TRBJ2-1	TRBV5-1	.	CASSSGYNEQFF
TRBJ2-1	TRBV7-9	TRBD1	CASSITGTASPQFF
TRBJ1-5	TRBV23-1	.	CASRPIGSSNQPQHF
TRBJ2-7	TRBV2	TRBD2	CASSVLAGRAEQYF
TRBJ1-2	TRBV7-9	.	CASSSTEASLVYGYTF
TRBJ1-1	TRBV19	.	CASRLSGGWTEAFF
TRBJ1-6	TRBV9	.	CASSPRSRDSATSPLHF
TRBJ1-2	TRBV6-5	.	CASSPDPQGFYGYTF
TRBJ2-7	TRBV18	.	CASSPGTFYEQYF
TRBJ1-1	TRBV7-9	.	CASSLFGNTEAFF
TRBJ2-7	TRBV2	.	CASSQGQAYEQYF
TRBJ2-7	TRBV6-5	.	CASRPPGGSYEQYF
TRBJ1-1	TRBV5-4	TRBD1	CASSGRTGNTEAFF
TRBJ1-1	TRBV10-3	.	CAIRTGTLNTEAFF
TRBJ2-4	TRBV19	TRBD2	CASSIRGSRNIQYF
TRBJ2-3	TRBV6-6	TRBD2	CASSRTSGRASTDTQYF
TRBJ2-7	TRBV5-6	TRBD2	CASSSPGTRSGEQYF
TRBJ2-3	TRBV27	TRBD1	CASSPLGTGWADTQYF
TRBJ2-3	TRBV5-6	.	CASSLDPRGSDTQYF
TRBJ2-4	TRBV18	TRBD1	CASSPLPDRVDSPYF
TRBJ2-3	TRBV5-4	TRBD2	CASSLSGTLSTDTQYF
TRBJ2-1	TRBV2	TRBD1	CASSDREGGTYNEQFF
TRBJ2-1	TRBV18	TRBD1	CASSTGGGDEQFF
TRBJ2-1	TRBV4-2	TRBD2	CASSQDGTSEYNEQFF
TRBJ1-2	TRBV5-1	.	CASSLDGLNYGYTF
TRBJ2-5	TRBV7-9	TRBD2	CASSLGLAGGGETQYF